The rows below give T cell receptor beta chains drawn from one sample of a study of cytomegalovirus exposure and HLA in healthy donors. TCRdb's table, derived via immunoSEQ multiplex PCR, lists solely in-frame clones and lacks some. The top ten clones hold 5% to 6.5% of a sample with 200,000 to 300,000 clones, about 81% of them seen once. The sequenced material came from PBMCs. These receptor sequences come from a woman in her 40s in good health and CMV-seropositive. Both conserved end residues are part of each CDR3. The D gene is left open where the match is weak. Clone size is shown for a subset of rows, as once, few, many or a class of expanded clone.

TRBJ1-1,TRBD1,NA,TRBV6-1,TGTGCCAGCAGGAAACTACCGGGACAGGGTGTCGGAGCTTTCTTT,CASRKLPGQGVGAFF
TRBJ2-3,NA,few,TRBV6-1,TGTGCCAGCAGTGAGTCCGCGGGTGGCGGGGGCACAGATACGCAGTATTTT,CASSESAGGGGTDTQYF
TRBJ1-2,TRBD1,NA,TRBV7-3,TGTGCCAGCAGCCCCGACTCCGACAGGGATAGTAGCTATGGCTACACCTTC,CASSPDSDRDSSYGYTF
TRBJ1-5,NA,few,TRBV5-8,TGTGCCAGCAGCTTGATCATCACAGTCTCCTACGCAAATCAGCCCCAGCATTTT,CASSLIITVSYANQPQHF
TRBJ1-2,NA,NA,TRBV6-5,TGTGCCAGCAGTACCACAGGGAACTATGGCTACACCTTC,CASSTTGNYGYTF
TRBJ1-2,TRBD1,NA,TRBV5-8,TGTGCCAGCAGCTTGGCAAGGGGGCCAGGCTATGGCTACACCTTC,CASSLARGPGYGYTF
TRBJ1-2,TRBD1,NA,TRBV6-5,TGTGCCAGCAGTCCGGACAGGGGGCATGGCTACACCTTC,CASSPDRGHGYTF
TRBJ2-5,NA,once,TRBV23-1,TGCGCCAGCAGTCAACGGGCACGGGGAGAGACCCAGTACTTC,CASSQRARGETQYF
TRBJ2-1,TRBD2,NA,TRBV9,TGTGCCAGCAGCCAAGCGGGACCGCACAATGAGCAGTTCTTC,CASSQAGPHNEQFF
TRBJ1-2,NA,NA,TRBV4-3,TGCGCCAGCAGCCATATCTTCTCGGAGCGAGGCTACACCTTC,CASSHIFSERGYTF
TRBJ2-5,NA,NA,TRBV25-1,TGTGCCAGCAGTGGATCGAGGGGAGGAATGGAGACCCAGTACTTC,CASSGSRGGMETQYF
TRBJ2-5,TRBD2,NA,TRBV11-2,TGTGCCAGCAGCGTCTCTAGCGGGAGCGGGACGGAGACCCAGTACTTC,CASSVSSGSGTETQYF
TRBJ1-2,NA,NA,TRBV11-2,TGTGCCAGCAGCTTAGGACAGGACGTTGGCTACACCTTC,CASSLGQDVGYTF
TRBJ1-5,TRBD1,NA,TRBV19,TGTGCCAGTACCCCCCGGGACAGGGGGCGGAACAATCAGCCCCAGCATTTT,CASTPRDRGRNNQPQHF
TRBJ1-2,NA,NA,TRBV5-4,TGTGCCAGCAGCCGACAAGAGGCGGGCTATGGCTACACCTTC,CASSRQEAGYGYTF
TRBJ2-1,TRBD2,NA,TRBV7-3,TGTGCCAGCAGCTTAATGCGGGAGGCCTACAATGAGCAGTTCTTC,CASSLMREAYNEQFF
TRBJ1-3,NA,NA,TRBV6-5,TGTGCCAGCAGTTACGGTACCCGGAGCACTGGAAACATCATATATTTT,CASSYGTRSTGNIIYF
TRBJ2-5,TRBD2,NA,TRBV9,TGTGCCAGCAGCGTGCGGGGGGGCCGAGAGACCCAGTACTTC,CASSVRGGRETQYF
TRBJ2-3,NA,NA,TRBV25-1,TGTGCCAGCAGTGAATCTGGGCGAGATACGCAGTATTTT,CASSESGRDTQYF
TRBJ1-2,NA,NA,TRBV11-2,TGTGCCAGCAACCACGGGCTGGGGGGCTATGGCTACACCTTC,CASNHGLGGYGYTF
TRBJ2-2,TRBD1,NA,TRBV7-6,TGTGCCAGCAGCTTAGACGCGAGACCTCGGGACAGGGCGCAGAAGCACGGGGAGCTGTTTTTT,CASSLDARPRDRAQKHGELFF
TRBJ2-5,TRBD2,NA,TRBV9,TGTGCCAGCAGCGCTACCACTAGCGGGGGGGCCTACCAGTACTTC,CASSATTSGGAYQYF
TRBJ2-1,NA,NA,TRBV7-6,TGTGCCAGCAGCTTAGCGCCGGACCCAGGGCCCCATGAGCAGTTCTTC,CASSLAPDPGPHEQFF
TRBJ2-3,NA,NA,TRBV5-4,TGTGCCAGCAGCTTGGAGGGCGGGGAGGATACGCAGTATTTT,CASSLEGGEDTQYF
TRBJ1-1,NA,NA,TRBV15,TGTGCCACCAGCAGAGATGAGGTGCAGGGGCGATTGAACACTGAAGCTTTCTTT,CATSRDEVQGRLNTEAFF
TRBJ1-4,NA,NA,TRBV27,TGTGCCAGCAGTCCGGGGGGAGGAACCCGCGGTAGAAAACTGTTTTTT,CASSPGGGTRGRKLFF
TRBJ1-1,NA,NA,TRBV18,TGTGCCAGCTCACCACTTTCCGACATGAACACTGAAGCTTTCTTT,CASSPLSDMNTEAFF
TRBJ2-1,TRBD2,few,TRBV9,TGTGCCAGCAGCCCCGGACTAGCCTTGGGCAATGAGCAGTTCTTC,CASSPGLALGNEQFF
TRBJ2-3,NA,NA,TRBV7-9,TGTGCCAGCAGCTTAGCGGGGCCGAGCACAGATACGCAGTATTTT,CASSLAGPSTDTQYF
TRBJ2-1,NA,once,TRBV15,TGTGCCACCAGCAAACCTCGGGACTTGAGTGACAATGAGCAGTTCTTC,CATSKPRDLSDNEQFF
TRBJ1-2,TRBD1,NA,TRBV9,TGTGCCAGCAGCGTAGTAGGTTGGGAGAGACAGGGGGATCGAACTAACTATGGCTACACCTTC,CASSVVGWERQGDRTNYGYTF
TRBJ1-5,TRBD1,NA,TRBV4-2,TGTGCCAGCAGCCAGGACCGGACAGGGAATAGCAATCAGCCCCAGCATTTT,CASSQDRTGNSNQPQHF
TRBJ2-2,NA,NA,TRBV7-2,TGTGCCAGCAGCTCCAGGGCAGGGATGGGTTCGGCCGGGGAGCTGTTTTTT,CASSSRAGMGSAGELFF
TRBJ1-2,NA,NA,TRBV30,TGTGCCTGGAGTCAGGGGTTTATTGCCTATGGCTACACCTTC,CAWSQGFIAYGYTF
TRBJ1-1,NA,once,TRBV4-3,TGCGCCAGCAGCCAATACCCCGGGACACCATTTGAAGCTTTCTTT,CASSQYPGTPFEAFF
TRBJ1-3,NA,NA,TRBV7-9,TGTGCCAGCAACCCTCGGGATTGGACTGGAAACACCATATATTTT,CASNPRDWTGNTIYF
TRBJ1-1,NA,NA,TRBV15,TGTGCCACCAGCAGAGTGCGTGCTGAAGCTTTCTTT,CATSRVRAEAFF
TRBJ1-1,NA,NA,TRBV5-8,TGTGCCGGCCGGGAGGGAACCCTTGCCATGAACACTGAAGCTTTCTTT,CAGREGTLAMNTEAFF
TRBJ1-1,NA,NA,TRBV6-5,TGTGCCAGCAGACGGGGGGGGGAAGGGACTGAAGCTTTCTTT,CASRRGGEGTEAFF
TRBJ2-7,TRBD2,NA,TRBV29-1,TGCAGCGTTGAAGGACTAGCCGAAACCTACGAGCAGTACTTC,CSVEGLAETYEQYF
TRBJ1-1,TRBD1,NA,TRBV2,TGTGCCAGCAGTGGGGGCCACGCAGGGGGAAGGAACACTGAAGCTTTCTTT,CASSGGHAGGRNTEAFF